This T cell receptor (beta chain) came from a study of blood T cells in healthy people across ages. Whole-study findings and limits: Because donor CMV status was unknown, expanded clonotype changes were possibly confounded.

It was with a sample-barcoded 5' primer and a J-beta primer mix that a second PCR of about 7 to 12 cycles was run. TCRdb redid the calling of the 5' RACE reads with MiXCR, one entry per CDR3 protein. Among hundreds of thousands of distinct CDR3 sequences listed, 46% were seen once. About this clonotype: What it binds is not known.

The CDR3 spans 17 residues. Trimming removed 2 bases from V and 0 bases from J, with 14 bases in between. The chain uses TRBV12-3 or TRBV12-4 and TRBJ2-4; no definite D call. This TCR was recovered from a man older than 75 in good health. The source material was blood. The CDR3 region is CASSLITEHLAKNIQYF. In DNA form, the CDR3 reads TGTGCCAGCAGTTTAATCACAGAGCACTTAGCCAAAAACATTCAGTACTTC.